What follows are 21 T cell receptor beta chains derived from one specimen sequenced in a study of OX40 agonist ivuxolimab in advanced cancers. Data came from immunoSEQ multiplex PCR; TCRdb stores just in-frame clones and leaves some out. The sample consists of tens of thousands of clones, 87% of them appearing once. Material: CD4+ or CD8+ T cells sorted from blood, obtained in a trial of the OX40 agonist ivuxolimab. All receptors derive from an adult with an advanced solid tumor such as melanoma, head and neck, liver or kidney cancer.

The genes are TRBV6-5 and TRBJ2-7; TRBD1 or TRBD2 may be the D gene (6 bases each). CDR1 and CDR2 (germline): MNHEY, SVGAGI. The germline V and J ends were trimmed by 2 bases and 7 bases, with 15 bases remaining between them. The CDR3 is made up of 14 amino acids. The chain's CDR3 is CASSYVGGAGEQYF. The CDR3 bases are TGTGCCAGCAGTTACGTGGGGGGCGCGGGGGAGCAGTACTTC.

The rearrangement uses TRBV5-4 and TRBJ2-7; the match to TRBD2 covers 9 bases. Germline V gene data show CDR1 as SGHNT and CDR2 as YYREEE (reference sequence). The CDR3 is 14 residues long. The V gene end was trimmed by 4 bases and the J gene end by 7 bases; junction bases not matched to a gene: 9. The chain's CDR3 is CASSAGGRLGEQYF. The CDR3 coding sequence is TGTGCCAGCAGCGCGGGGGGGCGGCTGGGTGAGCAGTACTTC. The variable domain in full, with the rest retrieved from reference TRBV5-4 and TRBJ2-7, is ETGVTQSPTHLIKTRGQQVTLRCSSQSGHNTVSWYQQALGQGPQFIFQYYREEENGRGNFPPRFSGLQFPNYSSELNVNALELDDSALYLCASSAGGRLGEQYFGPGTRLTVT.

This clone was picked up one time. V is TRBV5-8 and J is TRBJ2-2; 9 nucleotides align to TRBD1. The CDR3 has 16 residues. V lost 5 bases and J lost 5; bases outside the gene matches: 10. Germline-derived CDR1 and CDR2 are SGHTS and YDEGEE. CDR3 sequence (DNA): TGTGCCAGCAGTTTTCATACAGGGGGCGCAACCGGGGAGCTGTTTTTT. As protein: CASSFHTGGATGELFF.

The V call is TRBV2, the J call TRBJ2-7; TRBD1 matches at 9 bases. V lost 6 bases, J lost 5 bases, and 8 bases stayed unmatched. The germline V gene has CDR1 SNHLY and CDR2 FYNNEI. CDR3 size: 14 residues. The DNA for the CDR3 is TGTGCCAGCAGACCGGGACAGGGTCGCAACGAGCAGTACTTC. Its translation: CASRPGQGRNEQYF.

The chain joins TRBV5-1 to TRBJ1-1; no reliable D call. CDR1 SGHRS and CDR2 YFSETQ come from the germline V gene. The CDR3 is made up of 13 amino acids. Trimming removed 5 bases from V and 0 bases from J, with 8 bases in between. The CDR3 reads CASSWTVNTEAFF. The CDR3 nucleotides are TGCGCCAGCAGTTGGACCGTGAACACTGAAGCTTTCTTT.

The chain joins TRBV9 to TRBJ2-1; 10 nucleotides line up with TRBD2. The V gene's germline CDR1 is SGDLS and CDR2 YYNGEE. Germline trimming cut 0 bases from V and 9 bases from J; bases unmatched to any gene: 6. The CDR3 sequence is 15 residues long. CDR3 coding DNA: TGTGCCAGCAGCGTAGGGTCTAGCGGGGGTAGTGAGCAGTTCTTC. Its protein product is CASSVGSSGGSEQFF.

The chain's CDR3 is CSVVFRGLGNTGELFF. CDR3 DNA: TGCAGCGTTGTATTTCGGGGGCTCGGGAACACCGGGGAGCTGTTTTTT. The chain has TRBV29-1 and TRBJ2-2; the D gene could be TRBD1 or TRBD2 (6 bases each). Trimming shortened V by 4 bases and J by 1 base, and 16 bases separated the two germline ends. This CDR3 is 16 amino acids long. Germline CDR1 is SQVTM and CDR2 is ANQGSEA.

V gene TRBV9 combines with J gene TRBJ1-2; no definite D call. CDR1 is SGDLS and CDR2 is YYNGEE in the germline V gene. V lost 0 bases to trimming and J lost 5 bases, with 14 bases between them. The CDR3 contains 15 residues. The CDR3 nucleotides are TGTGCCAGCAGCGTAGGGCTGGACCGTGAGTATGGCTACACCTTC. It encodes CASSVGLDREYGYTF. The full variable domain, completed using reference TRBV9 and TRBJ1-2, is DSGVTQTPKHLITATGQRVTLRCSPRSGDLSVYWYQQSLDQGLQFLIQYYNGEERAKGNILERFSAQQFPDLHSELNLSSLELGDSALYFCASSVGLDREYGYTFGSGTRLTVV.

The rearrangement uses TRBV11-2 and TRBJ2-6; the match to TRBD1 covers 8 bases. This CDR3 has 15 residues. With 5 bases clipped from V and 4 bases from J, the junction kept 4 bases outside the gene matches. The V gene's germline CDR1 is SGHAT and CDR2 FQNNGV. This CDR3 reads CASSQGARGANVLTF. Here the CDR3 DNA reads TGTGCCAGCAGCCAGGGGGCGCGAGGGGCCAACGTCCTGACTTTC. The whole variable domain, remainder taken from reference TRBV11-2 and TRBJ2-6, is EAGVAQSPRYKIIEKRQSVAFWCNPISGHATLYWYQQILGQGPKLLIQFQNNGVVDDSQLPKDRFSAERLKGVDSTLKIQPAKLEDSAVYLCASSQGARGANVLTFGAGSRLTVL.

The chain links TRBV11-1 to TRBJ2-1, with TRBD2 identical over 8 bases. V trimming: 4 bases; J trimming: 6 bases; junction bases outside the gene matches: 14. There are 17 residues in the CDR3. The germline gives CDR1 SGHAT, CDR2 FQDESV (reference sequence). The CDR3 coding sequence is TGTGCCAGCAGCTCGGGGTTTGGGCGGGGGGCCGTCAATGAGCAGTTCTTC. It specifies CASSSGFGRGAVNEQFF.

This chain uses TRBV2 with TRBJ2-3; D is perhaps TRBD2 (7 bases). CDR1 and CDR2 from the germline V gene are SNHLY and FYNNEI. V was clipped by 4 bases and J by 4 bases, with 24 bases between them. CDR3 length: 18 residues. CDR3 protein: CASSGFAGASVRADTQYF. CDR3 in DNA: TGTGCCAGCAGTGGGTTCGCGGGGGCCTCCGTTAGGGCAGATACGCAGTATTTT.

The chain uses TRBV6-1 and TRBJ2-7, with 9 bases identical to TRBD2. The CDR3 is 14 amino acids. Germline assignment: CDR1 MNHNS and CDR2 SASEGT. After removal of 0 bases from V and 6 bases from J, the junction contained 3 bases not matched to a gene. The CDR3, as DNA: TGTGCCAGCAGTGAAGCGCGGGGGGGGGCCGAGCAGTACTTC. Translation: CASSEARGGAEQYF.

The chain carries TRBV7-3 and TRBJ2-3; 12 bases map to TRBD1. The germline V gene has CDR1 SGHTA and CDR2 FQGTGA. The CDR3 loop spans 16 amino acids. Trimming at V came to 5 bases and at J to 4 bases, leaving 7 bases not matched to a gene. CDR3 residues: CASSLSGDRGPDTQYF. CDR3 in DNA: TGTGCCAGCAGCCTCTCGGGGGACAGGGGGCCAGATACGCAGTATTTT.

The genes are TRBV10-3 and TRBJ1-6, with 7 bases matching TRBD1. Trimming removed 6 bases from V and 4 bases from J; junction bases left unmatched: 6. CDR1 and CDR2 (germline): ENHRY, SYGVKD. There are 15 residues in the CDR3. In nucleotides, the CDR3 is TGTGCCATCAGGGAAGGGACAGAGTATAATTCACCCCTCCACTTT. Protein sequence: CAIREGTEYNSPLHF.

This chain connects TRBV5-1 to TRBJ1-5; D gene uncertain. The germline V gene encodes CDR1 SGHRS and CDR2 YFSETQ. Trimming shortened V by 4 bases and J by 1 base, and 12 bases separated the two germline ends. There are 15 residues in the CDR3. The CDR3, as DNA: TGCGCCAGCAGCCCCGGTAGTGGGAGCAATCAGCCCCAGCATTTT. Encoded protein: CASSPGSGSNQPQHF. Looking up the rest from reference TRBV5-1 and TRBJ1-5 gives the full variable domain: KAGVTQTPRYLIKTRGQQVTLSCSPISGHRSVSWYQQTPGQGLQFLFEYFSETQRNKGNFPGRFSGRQFSNSRSEMNVSTLELGDSALYLCASSPGSGSNQPQHFGDGTRLSIL.

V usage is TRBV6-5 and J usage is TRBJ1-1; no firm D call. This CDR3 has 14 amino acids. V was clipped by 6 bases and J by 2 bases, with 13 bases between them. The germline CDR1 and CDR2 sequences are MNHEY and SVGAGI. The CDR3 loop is CASRRNTFNTEAFF. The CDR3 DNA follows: TGTGCCAGCAGACGGAACACTTTCAACACTGAAGCTTTCTTT.

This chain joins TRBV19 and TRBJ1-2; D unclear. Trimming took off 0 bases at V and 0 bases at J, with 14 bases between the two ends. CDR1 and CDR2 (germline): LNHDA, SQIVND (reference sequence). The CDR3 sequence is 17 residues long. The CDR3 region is CASSIEDGFISNYGYTF. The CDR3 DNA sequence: TGTGCCAGTAGTATAGAGGACGGTTTCATTTCTAACTATGGCTACACCTTC.

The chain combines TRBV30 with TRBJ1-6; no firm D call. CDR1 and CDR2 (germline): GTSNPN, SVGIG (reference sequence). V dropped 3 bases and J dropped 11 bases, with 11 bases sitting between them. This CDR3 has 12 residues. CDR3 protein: CAWSGRVPPLHF. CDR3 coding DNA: TGTGCCTGGAGCGGTAGGGTGCCACCCCTCCACTTT. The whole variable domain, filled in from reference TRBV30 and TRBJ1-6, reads SQTIHQWPATLVQPVGSPLSLECTVEGTSNPNLYWYRQAAGRGLQLLFYSVGIGQISSEVPQNLSASRPQDRQFILSSKKLLLSDSGFYLCAWSGRVPPLHFGNGTRLTVT.

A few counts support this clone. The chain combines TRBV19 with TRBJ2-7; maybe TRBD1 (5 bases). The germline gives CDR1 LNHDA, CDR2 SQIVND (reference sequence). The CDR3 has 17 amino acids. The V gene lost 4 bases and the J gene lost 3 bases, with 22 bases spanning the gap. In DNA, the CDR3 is TGTGCCAGTAGTAACCAAGGACAAGCTGGGGCCCTCTACGAGCAGTACTTC. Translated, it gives CASSNQGQAGALYEQYF.

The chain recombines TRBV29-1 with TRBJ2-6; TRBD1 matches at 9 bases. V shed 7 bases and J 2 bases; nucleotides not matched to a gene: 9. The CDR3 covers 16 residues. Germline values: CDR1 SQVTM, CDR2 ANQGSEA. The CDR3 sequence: CSAGTGGAAGANVLTF. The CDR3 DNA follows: TGCAGCGCCGGAACAGGGGGCGCGGCTGGGGCCAACGTCCTGACTTTC.

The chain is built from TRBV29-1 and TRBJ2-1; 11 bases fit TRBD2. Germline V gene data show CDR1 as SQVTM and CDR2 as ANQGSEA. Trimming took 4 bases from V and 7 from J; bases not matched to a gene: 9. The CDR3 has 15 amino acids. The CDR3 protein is CSVGASGGPSNEQFF. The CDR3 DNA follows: TGCAGCGTTGGGGCTAGCGGGGGGCCCAGTAATGAGCAGTTCTTC.